The rows below give T cell receptor beta chains drawn from one sample of a study of a mutant IDH1 vaccine in newly diagnosed glioma. TCRdb keeps only in-frame clones here, not all; method: immunoSEQ multiplex PCR. The sample shows 15,000 to 20,000 clones, 80% of them seen only once. Sequencing used PBMCs, obtained from a glioma patient treated with radiotherapy, temozolomide or both. These receptors were taken from a man aged 40-55 years with glioma. Both conserved end residues are trimmed from each CDR3.

TRBV4-1	TRBJ1-1	ASSQELSRAGAF
TRBV18	TRBJ2-1	ASSRPPPNHEQF
TRBV9	TRBJ2-1	ASSATSNNEQF
TRBV19	TRBJ1-5	ASNRNRESNQPQH
TRBV18	TRBJ2-7	ASLDRDRVPYEQY
TRBV15	TRBJ1-2	ATSEQGQIYGYT
TRBV5-1	TRBJ2-1	ASSLEGVSEQF
TRBV11-2	TRBJ2-5	ASSSNPGQGLETQY
TRBV5-6	TRBJ2-1	ASSLGGTGISNEQF
TRBV5-5	TRBJ2-2	ASSLNPGAQTGELF
TRBV6-6	TRBJ1-3	ASEWGNSGNTIY
TRBV2	TRBJ2-3	ASADRDLSADTQY
TRBV13	TRBJ2-2	ASSLGTGGTTERTLNTGELF
TRBV7-9	TRBJ2-1	ASSLAGGLVGNEQF
TRBV7-8	TRBJ2-2	ASSPTRASNTGELF
TRBV6-6	TRBJ1-1	ASSYSGGPTEAF
TRBV7-2	TRBJ2-1	ASSEAGTGTYNEQF
TRBV5-8	TRBJ2-2	ASSLVGAGTGELF
TRBV5-8	TRBJ1-6	ASSLASPFYNSPLH
TRBV30	TRBJ1-4	ACEKGGRATNEKLF
TRBV2	TRBJ2-1	ASGGTSVYNEQF
TRBV14	TRBJ1-4	ASSRRGAATNEKLF
TRBV19	TRBJ1-4	ASRDRHATNEKLF
TRBV11-2	TRBJ2-1	ASSPRLVRGNEQF
TRBV19	TRBJ2-5	ASRLAGETQY
TRBV28	TRBJ1-2	ASGRTGTNYGYT
TRBV19	TRBJ1-1	ASSYRNTEAF
TRBV30	TRBJ2-1	AWSRRDSTYNEQF
TRBV29-1	TRBJ2-6	SVDSGANVLT
TRBV30	TRBJ1-5	AWSARYASNDPEDQPQH